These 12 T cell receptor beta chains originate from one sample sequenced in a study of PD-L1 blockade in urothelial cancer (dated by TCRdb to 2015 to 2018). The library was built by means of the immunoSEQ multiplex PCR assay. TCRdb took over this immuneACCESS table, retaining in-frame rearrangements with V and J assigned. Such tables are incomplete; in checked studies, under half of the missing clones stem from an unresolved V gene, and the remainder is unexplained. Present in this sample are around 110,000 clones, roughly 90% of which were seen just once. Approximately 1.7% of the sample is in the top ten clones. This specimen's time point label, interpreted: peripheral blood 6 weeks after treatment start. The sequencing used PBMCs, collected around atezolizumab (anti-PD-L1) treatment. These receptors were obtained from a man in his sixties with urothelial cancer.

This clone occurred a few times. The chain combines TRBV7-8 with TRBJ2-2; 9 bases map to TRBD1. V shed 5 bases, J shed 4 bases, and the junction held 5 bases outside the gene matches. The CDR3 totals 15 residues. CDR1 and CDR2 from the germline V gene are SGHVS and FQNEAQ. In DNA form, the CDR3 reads TGTGCCAGCAGCCCGCGGGACAGGGTCACCGGGGAGCTGTTTTTT. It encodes CASSPRDRVTGELFF.

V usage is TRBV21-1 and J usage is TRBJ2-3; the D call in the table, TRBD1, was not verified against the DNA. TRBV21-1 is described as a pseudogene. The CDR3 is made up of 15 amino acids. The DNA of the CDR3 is TGTGCCAGCAGCAAGGACAGTAATTACGGGGATACGCAGTATTTT. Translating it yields CASSKDSNYGDTQYF.

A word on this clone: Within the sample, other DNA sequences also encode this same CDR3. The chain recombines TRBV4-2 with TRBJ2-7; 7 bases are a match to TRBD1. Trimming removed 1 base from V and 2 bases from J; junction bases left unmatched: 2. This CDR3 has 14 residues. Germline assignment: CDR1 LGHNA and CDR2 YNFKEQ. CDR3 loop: CASSQGQGAYEQYF. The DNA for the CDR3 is TGTGCCAGCAGCCAAGGACAGGGAGCCTACGAGCAGTACTTC.

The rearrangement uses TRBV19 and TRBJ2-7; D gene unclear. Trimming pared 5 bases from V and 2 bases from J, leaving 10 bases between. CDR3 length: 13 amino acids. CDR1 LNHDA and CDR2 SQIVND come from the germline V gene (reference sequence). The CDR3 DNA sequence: TGTGCCAGTAGTGTGACTGGCACCTACGAGCAGTACTTC. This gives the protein CASSVTGTYEQYF. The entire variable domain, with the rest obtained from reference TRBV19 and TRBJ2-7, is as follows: DGGITQSPKYLFRKEGQNVTLSCEQNLNHDAMYWYRQDPGQGLRLIYYSQIVNDFQKGDIAEGYSVSREKKESFPLTVTSAQKNPTAFYLCASSVTGTYEQYFGPGTRLTVT.

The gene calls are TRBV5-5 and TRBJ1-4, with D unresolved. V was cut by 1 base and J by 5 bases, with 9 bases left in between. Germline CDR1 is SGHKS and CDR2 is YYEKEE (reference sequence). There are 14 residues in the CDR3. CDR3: CASSLRGLNEKLFF. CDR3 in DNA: TGTGCCAGCAGCTTGAGAGGGCTCAATGAAAAACTGTTTTTT.

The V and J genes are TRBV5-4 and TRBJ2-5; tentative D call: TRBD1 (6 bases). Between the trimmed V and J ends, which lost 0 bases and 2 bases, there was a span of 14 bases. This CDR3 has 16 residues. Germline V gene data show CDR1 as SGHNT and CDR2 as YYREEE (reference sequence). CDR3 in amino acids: CASSLGTGKSQETQYF. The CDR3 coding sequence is TGTGCCAGCAGCTTGGGTACAGGGAAATCTCAAGAGACCCAGTACTTC.

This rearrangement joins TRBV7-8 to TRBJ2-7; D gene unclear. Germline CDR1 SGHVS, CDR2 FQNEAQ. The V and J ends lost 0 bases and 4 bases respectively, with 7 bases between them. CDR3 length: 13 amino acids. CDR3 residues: CASSLASDYEQYF. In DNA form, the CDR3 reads TGTGCCAGCAGCTTAGCGTCAGATTACGAGCAGTACTTC.

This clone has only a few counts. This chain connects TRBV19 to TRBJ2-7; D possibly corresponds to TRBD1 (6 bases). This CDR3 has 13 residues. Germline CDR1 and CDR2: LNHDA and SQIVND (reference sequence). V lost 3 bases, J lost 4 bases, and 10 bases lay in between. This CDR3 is CASSMGAGYEQYF. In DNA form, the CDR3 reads TGTGCCAGTAGTATGGGGGCGGGTTACGAGCAGTACTTC.

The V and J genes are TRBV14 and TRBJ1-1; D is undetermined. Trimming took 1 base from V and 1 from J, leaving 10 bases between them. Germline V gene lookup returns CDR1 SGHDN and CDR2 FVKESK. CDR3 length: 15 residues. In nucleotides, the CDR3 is TGTGCCAGCAGCCAAGCAGAGGGCTCGAACACTGAAGCTTTCTTT. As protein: CASSQAEGSNTEAFF.

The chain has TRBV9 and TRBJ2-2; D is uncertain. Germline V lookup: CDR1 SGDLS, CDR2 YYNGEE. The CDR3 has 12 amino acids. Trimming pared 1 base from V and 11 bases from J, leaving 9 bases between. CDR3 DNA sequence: TGTGCCAGCAGCGTATCAGGCCGAGAGCTGTTTTTT. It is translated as CASSVSGRELFF.

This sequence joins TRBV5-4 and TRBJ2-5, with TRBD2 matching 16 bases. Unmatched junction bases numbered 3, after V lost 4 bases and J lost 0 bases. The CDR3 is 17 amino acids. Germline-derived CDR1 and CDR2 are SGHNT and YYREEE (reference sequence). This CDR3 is CASSPGLAGGYQETQYF. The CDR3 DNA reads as TGTGCCAGCAGCCCGGGACTAGCGGGGGGGTACCAAGAGACCCAGTACTTC. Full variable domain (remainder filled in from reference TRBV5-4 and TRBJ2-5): ETGVTQSPTHLIKTRGQQVTLRCSSQSGHNTVSWYQQALGQGPQFIFQYYREEENGRGNFPPRFSGLQFPNYSSELNVNALELDDSALYLCASSPGLAGGYQETQYFGPGTRLLVL.

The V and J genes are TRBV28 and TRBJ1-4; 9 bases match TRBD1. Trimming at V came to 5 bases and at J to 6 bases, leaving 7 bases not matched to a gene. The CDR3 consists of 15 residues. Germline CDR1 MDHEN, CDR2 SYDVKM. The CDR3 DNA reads TGTGCCAGCAGTGCCCACAGGGGGCCTGATGAAAAACTGTTTTTT. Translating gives CASSAHRGPDEKLFF.